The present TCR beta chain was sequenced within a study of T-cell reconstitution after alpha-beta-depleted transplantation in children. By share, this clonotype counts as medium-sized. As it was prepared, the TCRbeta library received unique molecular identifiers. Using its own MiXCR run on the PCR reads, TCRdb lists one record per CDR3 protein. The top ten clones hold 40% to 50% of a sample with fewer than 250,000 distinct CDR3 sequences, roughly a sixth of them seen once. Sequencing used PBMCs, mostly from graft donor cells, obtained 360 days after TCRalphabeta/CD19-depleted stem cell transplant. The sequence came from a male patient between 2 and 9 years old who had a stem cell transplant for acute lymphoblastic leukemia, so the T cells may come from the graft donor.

The CDR3 spells CASSYASGGNEQYF. Here the CDR3 DNA reads TGTGCCAGCAGCTACGCAAGCGGGGGCAACGAGCAGTACTTC. The chain couples TRBV4-2 to TRBJ2-7, with 8 positions matching TRBD2. The CDR3 is 14 residues long. Losses at the gene ends were 5 bases for V and 5 bases for J; bases not matched to a gene: 8. Per the germline V gene, CDR1 is LGHNA and CDR2 is YNFKEQ.